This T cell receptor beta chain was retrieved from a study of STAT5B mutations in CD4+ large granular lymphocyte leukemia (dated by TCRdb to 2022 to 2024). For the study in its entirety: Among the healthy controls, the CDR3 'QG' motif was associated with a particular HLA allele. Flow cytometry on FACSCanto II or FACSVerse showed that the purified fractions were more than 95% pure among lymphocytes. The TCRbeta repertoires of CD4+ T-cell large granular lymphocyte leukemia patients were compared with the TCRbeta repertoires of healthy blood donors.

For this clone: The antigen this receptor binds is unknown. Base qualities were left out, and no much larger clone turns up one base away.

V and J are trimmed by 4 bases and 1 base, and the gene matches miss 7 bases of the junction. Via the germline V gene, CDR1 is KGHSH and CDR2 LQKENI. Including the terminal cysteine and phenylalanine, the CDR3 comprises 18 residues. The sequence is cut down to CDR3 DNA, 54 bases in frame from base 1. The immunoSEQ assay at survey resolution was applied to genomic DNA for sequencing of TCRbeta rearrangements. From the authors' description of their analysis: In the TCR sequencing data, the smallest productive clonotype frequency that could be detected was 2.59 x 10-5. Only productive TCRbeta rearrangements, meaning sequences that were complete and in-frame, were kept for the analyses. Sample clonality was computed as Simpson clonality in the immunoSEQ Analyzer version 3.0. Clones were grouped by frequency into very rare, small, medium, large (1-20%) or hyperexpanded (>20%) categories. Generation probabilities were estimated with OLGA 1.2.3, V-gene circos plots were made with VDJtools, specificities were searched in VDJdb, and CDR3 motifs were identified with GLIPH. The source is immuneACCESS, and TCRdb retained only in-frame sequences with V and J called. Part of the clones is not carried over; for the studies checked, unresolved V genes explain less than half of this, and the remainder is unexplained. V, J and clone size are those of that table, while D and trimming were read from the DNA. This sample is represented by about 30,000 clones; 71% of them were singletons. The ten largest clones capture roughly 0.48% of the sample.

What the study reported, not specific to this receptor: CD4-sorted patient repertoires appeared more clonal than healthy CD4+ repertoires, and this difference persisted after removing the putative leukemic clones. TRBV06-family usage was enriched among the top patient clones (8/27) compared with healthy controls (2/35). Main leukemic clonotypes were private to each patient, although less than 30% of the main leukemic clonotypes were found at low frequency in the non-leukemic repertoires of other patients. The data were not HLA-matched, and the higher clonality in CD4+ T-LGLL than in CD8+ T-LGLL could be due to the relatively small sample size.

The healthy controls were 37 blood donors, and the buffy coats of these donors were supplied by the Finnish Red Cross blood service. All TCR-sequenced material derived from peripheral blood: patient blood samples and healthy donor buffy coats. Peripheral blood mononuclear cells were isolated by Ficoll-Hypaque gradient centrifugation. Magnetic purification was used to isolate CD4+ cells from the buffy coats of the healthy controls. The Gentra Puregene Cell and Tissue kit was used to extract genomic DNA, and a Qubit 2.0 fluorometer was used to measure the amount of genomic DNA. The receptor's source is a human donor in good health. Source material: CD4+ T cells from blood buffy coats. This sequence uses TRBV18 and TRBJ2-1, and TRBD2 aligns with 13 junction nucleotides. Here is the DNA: TGTGCCAGCTCACTAAGGACTAGCGGGGGACCATCCTACAATGAGCAGTTCTTC. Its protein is CASSLRTSGGPSYNEQFF. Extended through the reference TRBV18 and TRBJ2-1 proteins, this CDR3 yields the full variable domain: NAGVMQNPRHLVRRRGQEARLRCSPMKGHSHVYWYRQLPEEGLKFMVYLQKENIIDESGMPKERFSAEFPKEGPSILRIQQVVRGDSAAYFCASSLRTSGGPSYNEQFFGPGTRLTVL.